Sequencing of this T cell receptor beta chain was carried out in a study of blood T cell repertoires in COVID-19. Overall study: There were acute and convalescent COVID-19 samples, and they came from the United States, Italy and Spain. PBMCs, B-cell-depleted T cells, or T cells provided the cDNA or gDNA that made up the material.

Original processing notes: How many nucleated cells were present was estimated from reference gene primer amplification. Some clones are missing from TCRdb's copy, which holds only in-frame ones; the method was immunoSEQ multiplex PCR. V and J calls and clone size come straight from that table; D and trimming were deduced from the DNA. The table shows roughly 70,000 clones, with less than 85% occurring only once. The sequencing sample was made of peripheral blood. The receptor was isolated from a man in his fifties or sixties with acute or convalescent COVID-19.

CDR3 region: CASSDRQGNTDTQYF. In nucleotides, the CDR3 is TGTGCCAGCAGCGATAGACAGGGTAACACAGATACGCAGTATTTT. The chain has TRBV5-5 and TRBJ2-3; the match to TRBD1 covers 7 bases. V lost 4 bases, J lost 2 bases, and 7 bases stayed unmatched. This CDR3 is 15 amino acids long. The germline V gene encodes CDR1 SGHKS and CDR2 YYEKEE (reference sequence).